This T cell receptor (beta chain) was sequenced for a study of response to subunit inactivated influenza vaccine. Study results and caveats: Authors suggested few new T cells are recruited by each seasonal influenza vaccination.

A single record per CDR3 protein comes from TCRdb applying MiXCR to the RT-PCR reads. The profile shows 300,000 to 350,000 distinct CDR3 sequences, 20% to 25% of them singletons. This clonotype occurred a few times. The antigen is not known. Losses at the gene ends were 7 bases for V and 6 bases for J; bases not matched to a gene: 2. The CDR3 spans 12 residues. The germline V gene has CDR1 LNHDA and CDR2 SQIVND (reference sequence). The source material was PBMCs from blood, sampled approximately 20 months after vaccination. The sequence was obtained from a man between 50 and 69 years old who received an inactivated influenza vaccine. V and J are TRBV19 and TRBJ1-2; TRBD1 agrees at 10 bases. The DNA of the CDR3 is TGTGCCAGTATCGGGACAGGGGATGGCTACACCTTC. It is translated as CASIGTGDGYTF.